The entry below gives a single TCR beta chain sequence along with its context. The antigen is not known. Only in-frame clones appear in the TCRdb table, and some are missing; sequencing was by immunoSEQ multiplex PCR. This table has approximately 50,000 clones, approximately 90% appearing once. The source of the sample is a study of a mutant IDH1 vaccine in newly diagnosed glioma. About the research overall: Sex among treated patients split roughly 60% male, roughly 40% female; mean age was approximately 40 years. Earlier care involved radiotherapy, temozolomide, or both, and the majority received both.

Sample time point: week 35, safety follow-up. A single vaccine dose contained 300 ug of mutant IDH1 20-mer peptide, and topical imiquimod was used with it. The astrocytomas were IDH1-mutant, ATRX-negative, and WHO grade 3 or 4. Germline V gives CDR1 MNHNS, CDR2 SASEGT. The CDR3 totals 15 residues. Trimming shortened V by 6 bases and J by 0 bases, and 14 bases separated the two germline ends. The sequence derives from a middle-aged woman with glioma. The chain has TRBV6-1 and TRBJ1-1, with a weak D call TRBD1 (5 bases). The material was PBMCs, obtained from a glioma patient whose treatment included an IDH1 peptide vaccine. The CDR3 sequence is CASSPSGRVNTEAFF. The CDR3 coding sequence is TGTGCCAGCAGCCCCTCGGGCAGGGTGAACACTGAAGCTTTCTTT.